Listed here are 27 T cell receptor beta chains from one sample, sequenced in a study of tumor and adjacent non-tumor tissue in lung cancer. The template was RNA from unsorted bulk tissue. TCRbeta libraries were built with three rounds of nested PCR, modified from ARM-PCR. Using its own MiXCR run on the multiplex PCR reads, TCRdb lists one record per CDR3 protein. The data show under 150,000 distinct CDR3 sequences, 66% seen once. The sequenced sample consisted of lung tumor tissue. These receptors were obtained from a man aged 25-45 years with non-small cell lung cancer.

About this clonotype: At one of its ends the junction is not consistent with the germline gene, which may arise from a read error. The J gene is TRBJ1-6, the V gene TRBV20-1; D uncertain. The CDR3 contains 13 residues. Germline-derived CDR1 and CDR2 are DFQATT and SNEGSKA (reference sequence). CDR3 bases: TGCAGTGTTAGAGTAGGGTTCAATTCACCCCTCCACTTT. This encodes CSVRVGFNSPLHF.

About this clonotype itself: Its ends do not fully match the called genes, so a read error is possible. This chain links TRBV24-1 with TRBJ2-1; unclear D gene. Germline CDR1 and CDR2: KGHDR and SFDVKD. CDR3 length equals 11 residues. The CDR3 bases are TGTGTCACCAGTGATTTGGGCGAGCAGTTCTTC. This translates into CVTSDLGEQFF.

Details on this clonotype: A much larger clone lies one base from this, so it may be a read error. This chain uses TRBV4-3 with TRBJ2-7; no clear D. The CDR3 has 14 residues. The germline CDR1 and CDR2 sequences are LGHNA and YSLEER. The V end was cut by 4 bases, the J end by 2 bases, with 12 bases between. The CDR3 region is CASSRNPGTYEQYF. The CDR3 DNA is TGCGCCAGCAGCCGGAATCCGGGCACCTACGAGCAGTACTTC.

Notes on this clonotype: The conserved phenylalanine or tryptophan normally closing the CDR3 is absent here, so this likely arose from a read error. The J gene is TRBJ2-1, the V gene TRBV6-5, with D possibly matching TRBD2 (6 bases). Germline-derived CDR1 and CDR2 are MNHEY and SVGAGI. The CDR3 runs 12 residues. CDR3 protein: CVSSDQGGVQFL. CDR3 in DNA: TGTGTCAGCAGTGACCAGGGAGGTGTGCAGTTCTTA.

Notes on this clonotype: This may stem from a read error, because a much larger clone lies one nucleotide away. V gene TRBV28 combines with J gene TRBJ2-7, with TRBD2 matching 11 bases. This CDR3 region has 15 residues. Germline lookup yields CDR1 MDHEN and CDR2 SYDVKM. CDR3 nucleotides: TGTGTCAGCAGTGCGGGACTAGCGGTCTCCTACGAGCAGTACTTC. Protein sequence: CVSSAGLAVSYEQYF.

The V and J genes are TRBV11-2 and TRBJ2-3; unclear D gene. The J call is doubtful: the DNA matches TRBJ1-5 better. Germline CDR1 and CDR2: SGHAT and FQNNGV. The CDR3 is 16 residues long. The chain's CDR3 is CASSLNLTIPADTQHF. CDR3 in DNA: TGTGCCAGCAGCTTAAATCTTACTATCCCCGCAGATACGCAGCATTTT.

Concerning this clonotype itself: A much larger clone differs by one base, so this may be a read error. CDR3 nucleotide sequence: TGTGACAGCAGCCCTGCTAGCGGCCAATCCTACGAGCAGTACTTC. This translates into CDSSPASGQSYEQYF. The gene calls are TRBV7-8 and TRBJ2-7; TRBD2 aligns across 7 bases. CDR1 is SGHVS and CDR2 is FQNEAQ in the germline V gene. The CDR3 is 15 amino acids.

On this clonotype: A much more abundant neighbour one base away suggests this may be a read error. V usage is TRBV29-1 and J usage is TRBJ2-5; D possibly matches TRBD1 or TRBD2 (6 bases each). Trimming pared 6 bases from V and 5 bases from J, leaving 13 bases between. CDR1 SQVTM and CDR2 ANQGSEA come from the germline V gene. The CDR3 is 12 residues long. CDR3 protein: CSVGGIGETQYF. CDR3 coding DNA: TGCAGCGTGGGGGGCATTGGGGAGACCCAGTACTTC.

This clonotype was detected only once. A much bigger clone sits one base away, suggesting this may be a read error. V and J are TRBV6-6 and TRBJ2-7, with TRBD2 identical over 7 bases. This CDR3 is 16 amino acids long. The V gene end was trimmed by 5 bases and the J gene end by 0 bases; junction bases not matched to a gene: 10. CDR1 is MNHNY, CDR2 SVGAGI, per germline (reference sequence). CDR3 loop: CASSARRAGTSYEQYF. Here the CDR3 DNA reads TGTGCCAGCAGTGCCCGGAGAGCGGGGACCTCCTACGAGCAGTACTTC.

Comment on this clonotype: The junction departs from germline at one end; a sequencing error may be responsible. The gene calls are TRBV6-5 and TRBJ1-5; D call uncertain. From germline, CDR1 is MNHEY and CDR2 SVGAGI. There are 11 residues in the CDR3. The CDR3: CSSISNQPQHF. The CDR3 nucleotides are TGTTCCAGCATTAGCAATCAGCCCCAGCATTTC.

In regard to this clonotype: The germline gene is not matched at one end of the junction; a read error may be the cause. The CDR3 DNA is TGTACCAGCAGCCCACACGGGACGATAGAGCAGTTCTTC. This translates into CTSSPHGTIEQFF. The chain combines TRBV11-2 with TRBJ2-1; D assignment may be TRBD1 or TRBD2 (5 bases each). From germline, CDR1 is SGHAT and CDR2 FQNNGV. The CDR3 is 13 amino acids.

As to this clonotype: This could be a read error, since a much larger clone is one nucleotide away. V and J are TRBV20-1 and TRBJ2-1; TRBD2 matches at 10 bases. The CDR3 contains 15 residues. CDR1 is DFQATT and CDR2 is SNEGSKA in the germline V gene (reference sequence). Trimming removed 2 bases from V and 6 bases from J; junction bases left unmatched: 7. CDR3 in amino acids: CSARPTSGVINEQFF. The CDR3, as DNA: TGCAGTGCTAGACCTACTAGCGGGGTGATCAATGAGCAGTTCTTC.

Points on this clonotype: This clone may be a read error of a much larger clone one base away. The gene calls are TRBV12-3 or TRBV12-4 and TRBJ1-1, with D unresolved. The CDR3 totals 15 residues. The CDR3 sequence: CVSSLGQGFDTEAFF. CDR3 in DNA: TGTGTCAGCAGTTTAGGGCAAGGGTTCGACACTGAAGCTTTCTTT.

This clonotype was recorded many times. A read error may explain this, as a much larger clone is one base away. The rearrangement uses TRBV20-1 and TRBJ2-5; a possible D gene is TRBD1 (5 bases). CDR1 and CDR2 from the germline V gene are DFQATT and SNEGSKA (reference sequence). This CDR3 is 10 amino acids long. DNA for the CDR3: TGCAATGCTAGACAGGAGACCCAGTACTTC. This codes for CNARQETQYF.

On this clonotype: Compared with germline, one end of the junction differs, possibly owing to a read error. In DNA form, the CDR3 reads TGTGCTAGCAGTCCCCCCGGGACTAGCGAGGGGTATACGCAGTATTTT. As protein: CASSPPGTSEGYTQYF. The V gene is TRBV28, the J gene TRBJ2-3; 10 bases map to TRBD2. CDR3 length: 16 residues. CDR1 is MDHEN, CDR2 SYDVKM, per germline.

In the case of this clonotype: One junction end does not reproduce the germline sequence, and a read error may be involved. The V call is TRBV11-2, the J call TRBJ2-7; TRBD2 matches 11 bases. CDR3 length equals 15 residues. CDR1 SGHAT and CDR2 FQNNGV come from the germline V gene. The CDR3 is CASSLTSGIVYDQYF. CDR3 in DNA: TGTGCTAGCAGCCTGACTAGCGGGATTGTGTACGATCAGTACTTC.

The V gene is TRBV29-1, the J gene TRBJ2-5; a possible D gene is TRBD1 (5 bases). Trimming shortened V by 2 bases and J by 9 bases, and 13 bases separated the two germline ends. The CDR3 is 12 amino acids. Germline V gene data show CDR1 as SQVTM and CDR2 as ANQGSEA. The CDR3 DNA reads as TGCAGCGTTGAATTCGGCGGACATCCCCAGTACTTC. Amino acids: CSVEFGGHPQYF.

As for this clonotype: The conserved phenylalanine or tryptophan is not found at the CDR3 terminus, so this likely reflects a read error. The chain joins TRBV4-1 to TRBJ1-2; D might be TRBD1 (6 bases). The CDR3 totals 15 residues. Germline assignment: CDR1 MGHRA and CDR2 YSYEKL. CDR3 DNA: TGCGCCAGAAGCCAAGTTGGACAGCCGAACTATGGCTACACCATC. Translation: CARSQVGQPNYGYTI.

Turning to this clonotype: An end of the junction does not agree with germline; a read error may underlie this. CDR3 sequence (DNA): TGCAGTGCTAGTCTACTAGGGAGGAGCTACAATGAGCACTTCTTC. Protein product: CSASLLGRSYNEHFF. The chain has TRBV20-1 and TRBJ2-1, with D possibly being TRBD2 (6 bases). Germline CDR1 reads DFQATT; CDR2 reads SNEGSKA (reference sequence). The CDR3 has 15 amino acids.

The V call is TRBV2, the J call TRBJ2-3; tentative D call: TRBD2 (6 bases). Germline loops: CDR1 SNHLY, CDR2 FYNNEI. Trimming removed 10 bases at V and 5 bases at J, with 19 bases between. There are 14 residues in the CDR3. The CDR3 sequence is CATQAGGKEDTQYF. Here the CDR3 DNA reads TGTGCCACACAGGCAGGCGGGAAGGAAGATACGCAGTATTTT.

A note on this clonotype: At one end, the junction sequence differs from germline, possibly due to a read error. This sequence joins TRBV11-2 and TRBJ2-2, with 7 positions matching TRBD2. The CDR3 runs 15 residues. Germline V CDR1 and CDR2: SGHAT, FQNNGV. The CDR3, as DNA: TGTCCCAGCAGCGGGGCCGCGGTAGTGACCGGGGGGCTGTTTTTT. Amino acids: CPSSGAAVVTGGLFF.

This clonotype was seen many times. CDR3 sequence: CASSYGTSGSDEQFF. DNA for the CDR3: TGTGCCAGCAGCTACGGGACTAGCGGGAGCGATGAGCAGTTCTTC. The J gene is TRBJ2-1, the V gene TRBV11-3; 14 nucleotides agree with TRBD2. The trim removed 4 bases at V and 8 bases at J, leaving 4 bases unmatched. The length of the CDR3 is 15 residues. The germline CDR1 and CDR2 sequences are SGHNT and YENEEA.

This clonotype was counted many times. This sequence joins TRBV14 and TRBJ2-1; D remains unclear. Per germline, CDR1 SGHDN and CDR2 FVKESK. The V end was cut by 0 bases, the J end by 0 bases, with 24 bases between. CDR3 length: 21 residues. This CDR3 reads CASSQEREPNSCRSSYNEQFF. The CDR3 DNA reads as TGTGCCAGCAGCCAAGAGCGCGAGCCCAATAGTTGTAGGAGCTCCTACAATGAGCAGTTCTTC.

The gene calls are TRBV4-2 and TRBJ2-1; D not certain. The CDR3 contains 13 residues. V was cut by 3 bases and J by 4 bases, with 7 bases left in between. Germline lookup yields CDR1 LGHNA and CDR2 YNFKEQ. The CDR3, as DNA: TGTGCCAGCAGCCATGATAGGTACAATGAGCAGTTCTTC. It codes for CASSHDRYNEQFF.

Concerning this clonotype: This may stem from a read error, because a much larger clone lies one nucleotide away. The genes are TRBV5-5 and TRBJ2-3; D unclear. In germline, CDR1 is SGHKS, CDR2 YYEKEE (reference sequence). Trimming shortened V by 2 bases and J by 4 bases, and 14 bases separated the two germline ends. The CDR3 runs 15 residues. The CDR3 coding sequence is TGTGCCAGCAGCTTCGTGGCGAGTTCGCCAGATACGCAGTATTTT. It translates to CASSFVASSPDTQYF.

This clonotype was seen only a few times. A read error may explain this, as a much larger clone is one base away. The DNA of the CDR3 is TGTGTTAGTGAACAGGACAGGGGAAACTACGAGCAGTACTTC. Translation gives CVSEQDRGNYEQYF. V and J are TRBV12-5 and TRBJ2-7, with 9 bases lining up with TRBD1. The length of the CDR3 is 14 residues. CDR1 is LGHNT, CDR2 FRNRAP, per germline. The full variable domain, completed using reference TRBV12-5 and TRBJ2-7, is DARVTQTPRHKVTEMGQEVTMRCQPILGHNTVFWYRQTMMQGLELLAYFRNRAPLDDSGMPKDRFSAEMPDATLATLKIQPSEPRDSAVYFCVSEQDRGNYEQYFGPGTRLTVT.

As concerns this clonotype: One end of the junction is discordant with germline, which a read error may explain. The genes are TRBV6-5 and TRBJ2-7; D unresolved. CDR1 and CDR2 from the germline V gene are MNHEY and SVGAGI. This CDR3 is built from 15 residues. The CDR3 spells CASSLIPGSSYKQYF. The CDR3, as DNA: TGCGCCAGCAGCTTGATTCCGGGCAGTTCCTACAAGCAGTACTTC.